This T cell receptor (beta chain) originates from a study of T-cell memory formation after mild COVID-19. Study-wide results and limits: A balance of CD4 and CD8 characterized clones contracting day 15 to 85, whereas later expanders leaned CD4+.

There are a few counts of this clonotype. Its antigen is unknown. Researchers used 5'RACE with constant-segment primers to make TCR alpha and TCR beta cDNA libraries that carry sample barcodes and UMIs. From the 5' RACE reads, TCRdb called clonotypes with MiXCR, one entry per CDR3 protein. The table lists 300,000 to 350,000 distinct CDR3 sequences, around 15% of them singletons. Germline V gene lookup returns CDR1 SGHTA and CDR2 FQGNSA. V was cut by 2 bases and J by 6 bases, with 8 bases left in between. The CDR3 has 14 amino acids. The TCR originated in a man younger than 30 who had mild COVID-19 (a few samples of this study predate the infection). Cell type and time point are not known. The genes are TRBV7-2 and TRBJ1-6; tentative D call: TRBD1 (5 bases). The sequencing input was PBMCs or a T cell subset sorted from them (not recorded which). The CDR3 sequence: CASSLRGFNSPLHF. DNA for the CDR3: TGTGCCAGCAGCTTACGGGGGTTTAATTCACCCCTCCACTTT.